A single sample is the source of the 8 T cell receptor beta chains below, sequenced in a study of cytomegalovirus exposure and HLA in healthy donors. The PCR ran on 60 Vbeta and 13 Jbeta primers. Only in-frame clones appear in the TCRdb table, and some are missing; sequencing was by immunoSEQ multiplex PCR. The repertoire holds 120,000 to 150,000 clones, 80% to 85% seen once, with around 3.7% in the top ten. Specimen: PBMCs. The receptor source for this set is a male donor in good health and CMV-seronegative.

This chain joins TRBV5-5 and TRBJ2-7, with a weak D call TRBD2 (5 bases). Per germline, CDR1 SGHKS and CDR2 YYEKEE (reference sequence). The V end lost 0 bases, the J end lost 6 bases, and 10 bases lay between the germline ends. The CDR3 sequence is 13 residues long. CDR3 sequence: CASSLALVVEQYF. CDR3 coding DNA: TGTGCCAGCAGCTTGGCACTAGTCGTCGAGCAGTACTTC. Supplemented by reference TRBV5-5 and TRBJ2-7, the full variable domain reads DAGVTQSPTHLIKTRGQQVTLRCSPISGHKSVSWYQQVLGQGPQFIFQYYEKEERGRGNFPDRFSARQFPNYSSELNVNALLLGDSALYLCASSLALVVEQYFGPGTRLTVT.

The table lists this clone with a few counts. The chain is built from TRBV15 and TRBJ1-1; 9 nucleotides match TRBD1. Per germline, CDR1 LNHNV and CDR2 YYDKDF (reference sequence). CDR3 size: 15 residues. J lost 8 bases, V lost 4 bases, and 11 bases had no gene match. The DNA for the CDR3 is TGTGCCACCAGCACCCTGGACAGGGGCCCGTCAGAAGCTTTCTTT. Translation gives CATSTLDRGPSEAFF.

The V and J genes are TRBV5-1 and TRBJ1-2, with 9 bases lining up with TRBD1. V dropped 3 bases and J dropped 6; count of bases not matched to a gene: 6. In germline, CDR1 is SGHRS, CDR2 YFSETQ. The CDR3 loop spans 14 amino acids. The CDR3 sequence: CASSWWTGVNGYTF. The DNA of the CDR3 is TGCGCCAGCAGCTGGTGGACAGGGGTAAATGGCTACACCTTC. The full variable domain, in which reference TRBV5-1 and TRBJ1-2 provide the parts outside the CDR3, is KAGVTQTPRYLIKTRGQQVTLSCSPISGHRSVSWYQQTPGQGLQFLFEYFSETQRNKGNFPGRFSGRQFSNSRSEMNVSTLELGDSALYLCASSWWTGVNGYTFGSGTRLTVV.

This clone was counted a few times. The rearrangement uses TRBV6-5 and TRBJ1-4; D possibly corresponds to TRBD1 (6 bases). CDR3 length: 15 amino acids. V lost 5 bases and J 8 bases, leaving 18 bases between the germline ends. Germline V gene sequence: CDR1 MNHEY, CDR2 SVGAGI. The CDR3 reads CASSGTGPFGEKLFF. CDR3 bases: TGTGCCAGCAGTGGAACAGGGCCCTTTGGGGAAAAACTGTTTTTT.

J is TRBJ2-5 and V is TRBV11-1; 12 bases fit TRBD2. Unmatched junction bases numbered 5, after V lost 5 bases and J lost 1 base. This CDR3 has 16 amino acids. Germline loops: CDR1 SGHAT, CDR2 FQDESV (reference sequence). This CDR3 is CASSPTSGRIQETQYF. Written as DNA, the CDR3 is TGTGCCAGCAGCCCTACTAGCGGGAGGATCCAAGAGACCCAGTACTTC.

CDR3 nucleotides: TGTGCCAGCAGCTTAGGGACAGGCTACAATCAGCCCCAGCATTTT. Encoded protein: CASSLGTGYNQPQHF. J is TRBJ1-5 and V is TRBV28; 8 bases agree with TRBD1. The CDR3 contains 15 residues. Trimming took 6 bases from V and 3 from J; bases not matched to a gene: 7. Germline CDR1 reads MDHEN; CDR2 reads SYDVKM. Drawing the rest from reference TRBV28 and TRBJ1-5, the complete variable domain is DVKVTQSSRYLVKRTGEKVFLECVQDMDHENMFWYRQDPGLGLRLIYFSYDVKMKEKGDIPEGYSVSREKKERFSLILESASTNQTSMYLCASSLGTGYNQPQHFGDGTRLSIL.

This clone was seen once. This rearrangement joins TRBV6-6 to TRBJ1-6, with a possible D match to TRBD1 (6 bases). Germline V CDR1 and CDR2: MNHNY, SVGAGI (reference sequence). The CDR3 totals 14 residues. The V and J ends lost 4 bases and 7 bases respectively, with 11 bases between them. The DNA for the CDR3 is TGTGCCAGCAGTTTACAGGGTAGGAATTCACCCCTCCACTTT. It is translated as CASSLQGRNSPLHF.

The chain recombines TRBV7-2 with TRBJ2-3; 11 nucleotides line up with TRBD1. This CDR3 has 13 residues. In germline, CDR1 is SGHTA, CDR2 FQGNSA. With V trimmed by 11 bases and J by 3 bases, 4 bases remained unmatched. In DNA form, the CDR3 reads TGTGCCGACCGGGACAGGGGGACAGATACGCAGTATTTT. It codes for CADRDRGTDTQYF. The variable domain in full, completed from reference TRBV7-2 and TRBJ2-3, reads GAGVSQSPSNKVTEKGKDVELRCDPISGHTALYWYRQSLGQGLEFLIYFQGNSAPDKSGLPSDRFSAERTGGSVSTLTIQRTQQEDSAVYLCADRDRGTDTQYFGPGTRLTVL.